One and the same sample provided the 9 T cell receptor beta chains below, sequenced in a study of control samples from healthy donors and cancer patients. Profiled with immunoSEQ multiplex PCR; TCRdb holds only in-frame clones, not every one. There are more than 85,000 clones in the sample; roughly 84% occur only once, and about 36% lies in the top ten. The material sequenced was PBMCs. The receptors were gathered from a man aged 70-80 years with lung cancer.

Written as DNA, the CDR3 is TGTGCTAGTGGCCCGACAGGGCTTGGAAACACCATATATTTT. Its protein product is CASGPTGLGNTIYF. V and J are TRBV12-5 and TRBJ1-3; 7 bases map to TRBD1. The V segment lost 6 bases and the J segment 3 bases; nucleotides outside the gene matches: 5. CDR1 and CDR2 from the germline V gene are LGHNT and FRNRAP. This CDR3 is 14 amino acids long.

The chain has TRBV15 and TRBJ1-4; no clear D gene. The length of the CDR3 is 16 residues. V was clipped by 1 base and J by 4 bases, with 13 bases between them. Germline CDR1 reads LNHNV; CDR2 reads YYDKDF (reference sequence). The CDR3 sequence is CATSRGGSWVNEKLFF. CDR3 DNA sequence: TGTGCCACCAGCAGAGGTGGTTCGTGGGTTAATGAAAAACTGTTTTTT.

This clone appeared a single time. This sample includes further DNA sequences coding for the same CDR3. This chain uses TRBV5-1 with TRBJ1-3; 7 bases align to TRBD1. Unmatched junction bases numbered 2, after V lost 1 base and J lost 4 bases. CDR3 size: 14 residues. Germline values: CDR1 SGHRS, CDR2 YFSETQ. The DNA for the CDR3 is TGCGCCAGCAGCTTGACAGGGGTCGGAAACACCATATATTTT. Protein sequence: CASSLTGVGNTIYF.

The V and J genes are TRBV19 and TRBJ2-3; a possible D gene is TRBD2 (7 bases). The V end was cut by 5 bases, the J end by 3 bases, with 18 bases between. The CDR3 spans 16 residues. In germline, CDR1 is LNHDA, CDR2 SQIVND (reference sequence). CDR3 protein: CASSPPVGGPTDTQYF. Here the CDR3 DNA reads TGTGCCAGTAGTCCCCCGGTGGGGGGGCCTACAGATACGCAGTATTTT.

The chain joins TRBV13 to TRBJ2-3, with D perhaps matching TRBD1 (6 bases). Germline values: CDR1 PRHDT, CDR2 FYEKMQ (reference sequence). V was cut by 3 bases and J by 3 bases, with 13 bases left in between. The CDR3 runs 15 residues. The CDR3 here is CASSLMGARTDTQYF. The CDR3 DNA follows: TGTGCCAGCAGCTTGATGGGGGCGCGTACAGATACGCAGTATTTT.

V usage is TRBV5-1 and J usage is TRBJ1-3; possible D gene TRBD1, 6 bases. The CDR3 is made up of 15 amino acids. Germline V gives CDR1 SGHRS, CDR2 YFSETQ. The ends were cut back, 5 bases at V and 4 bases at J, with 16 bases in the middle. CDR3 sequence: CASRAFAGDGNTIYF. The CDR3, as DNA: TGCGCCAGCAGGGCCTTTGCAGGGGACGGAAACACCATATATTTT.

This chain links TRBV27 with TRBJ1-6; 7 bases line up with TRBD1. The length of the CDR3 is 14 residues. Trimming at V came to 2 bases and at J to 7 bases, leaving 2 bases not matched to a gene. Germline V gives CDR1 MNHEY, CDR2 SMNVEV (reference sequence). The CDR3 nucleotides read TGTGCCAGCAGTTTAGACAGGGTGAATTCACCCCTCCACTTT. It translates to CASSLDRVNSPLHF.

This rearrangement joins TRBV3-1 (or the pseudogene TRBV3-2) to TRBJ2-1, with TRBD2 matching over 7 bases. Trimming at V came to 4 bases and at J to 5 bases, leaving 11 bases not matched to a gene. The CDR3 sequence is 16 residues long. Per germline, CDR1 LGHDT and CDR2 YNNKEL (reference sequence). CDR3 region: CASSPLDGGLDNEQFF. CDR3 DNA sequence: TGTGCCAGCAGCCCCCTGGACGGGGGGTTGGACAATGAGCAGTTCTTC.

The V gene is TRBV10-3, the J gene TRBJ2-1; 11 positions match TRBD1. This CDR3 region has 17 residues. The germline V gene encodes CDR1 ENHRY and CDR2 SYGVKD. The trim removed 0 bases at V and 1 base at J, leaving 2 bases unmatched. DNA of the CDR3: TGTGCCATCAGTGAGTCGGGACAGGGGGTTTCCTACAATGAGCAGTTCTTC. Its translation: CAISESGQGVSYNEQFF.